The T cell receptor beta chain under discussion was sequenced for a study of shared clonotypes between healthy human individuals. The table came from immunoSEQ multiplex PCR; TCRdb's copy has only in-frame clones and leaves some out. The sample lists over 400,000 clones; approximately 95% were seen once. The CDR3 consists of 13 residues. Germline CDR1 SQVTM, CDR2 ANQGSEA. J was trimmed by 1 base and V by 5 bases; bases with no gene match: 5. The V and J genes are TRBV29-1 and TRBJ2-7; 7 nucleotides match TRBD1. Sequencing was carried out using naive CD4+ T cells sorted from blood. The sample's subset: CD45RA+ positively selected. The source is a woman aged 30 to 39 in good health. This CDR3 is CSVFVGQSYEQYF. Written as DNA, the CDR3 is TGCAGCGTTTTTGTGGGACAGTCCTACGAGCAGTACTTC.